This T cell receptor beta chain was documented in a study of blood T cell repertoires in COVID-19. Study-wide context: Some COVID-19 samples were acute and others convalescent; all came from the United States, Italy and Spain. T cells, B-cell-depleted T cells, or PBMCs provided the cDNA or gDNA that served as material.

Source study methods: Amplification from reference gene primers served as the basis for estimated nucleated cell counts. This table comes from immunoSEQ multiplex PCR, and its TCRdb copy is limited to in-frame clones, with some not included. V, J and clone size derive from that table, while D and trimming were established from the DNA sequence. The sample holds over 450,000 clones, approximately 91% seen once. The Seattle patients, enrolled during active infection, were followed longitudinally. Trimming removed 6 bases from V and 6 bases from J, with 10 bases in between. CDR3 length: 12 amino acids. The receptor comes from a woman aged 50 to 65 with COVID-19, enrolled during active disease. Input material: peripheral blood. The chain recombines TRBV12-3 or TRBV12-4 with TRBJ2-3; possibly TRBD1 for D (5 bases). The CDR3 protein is CASRGGADTQYF. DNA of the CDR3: TGTGCCAGCAGGGGTGGGGCGGATACGCAGTATTTT.